Listed here are 7 T cell receptor beta chains from one sample, sequenced in a study of T cells after yellow fever vaccination (dated by TCRdb to about 2019). The sample's treatment or condition label is to be understood as: live attenuated yellow fever vaccine strain. Libraries were prepared through 5' RACE. The run used an Illumina NovaSeq 6000. TCRdb reprocessed the public reads (quality trimming at Q25 with fastp, clone calling with MiXCR) and kept in-frame beta chains. Under each unique CDR3 protein, matching rows form one entry showing the most common genes and DNA. This sample is represented by about 350,000 distinct CDR3 sequences; approximately 13% of them were singletons. Roughly 3% of the sample goes to the ten largest clones. Sequenced material: CD4+ T cells sorted from PBMCs, taken 15 days after the yellow fever booster vaccination. These receptors originate from a man between 18 and 29 years old who received the YFV17D yellow fever vaccine.

The chain employs TRBV12-3 or TRBV12-4 and TRBJ1-1; no firm D call. This CDR3 has 12 amino acids. V was cut by 7 bases and J by 1 base, with 7 bases left in between. CDR3 nucleotide sequence: TGTGCCAGCATGCCAGGGAACACTGAAGCTTTCTTT. Its translation is CASMPGNTEAFF.

J is TRBJ1-5 and V is TRBV10-3; D is perhaps TRBD1 (5 bases). The CDR3 runs to 13 residues. Trimming stripped 8 bases from V and 3 bases from J, with 11 bases between. Germline V lookup: CDR1 ENHRY, CDR2 SYGVKD. CDR3 sequence (DNA): TGTGCCATCGGCAGGGATTACAATCAGCCCCAGCATTTT. Translated: CAIGRDYNQPQHF.

The V and J genes are TRBV10-3 and TRBJ1-1; D is uncertain. The CDR3 extends over 15 amino acids. The V gene's germline CDR1 is ENHRY and CDR2 SYGVKD. The V and J ends lost 3 bases and 0 bases respectively, with 11 bases between them. CDR3 DNA sequence: TGTGCCATCAGTGATGGTACGGGGATGAACACTGAAGCTTTCTTT. Encoded protein: CAISDGTGMNTEAFF.

The table lists this clonotype with many counts. V is TRBV5-1 and J is TRBJ2-5; D is ambiguous. The CDR3 contains 16 residues. Germline V gene data show CDR1 as SGHRS and CDR2 as YFSETQ. The V gene lost 0 bases and the J gene lost 1 base, with 13 bases spanning the gap. The CDR3 bases are TGCGCCAGCAGCTTGGGACCCCTAGGGATCCAAGAGACCCAGTACTTC. Amino acid sequence: CASSLGPLGIQETQYF.

The chain uses TRBV18 and TRBJ1-1; possibly TRBD1 for D (5 bases). From germline, CDR1 is KGHSH and CDR2 LQKENI. This CDR3 has 15 residues. Trimming shortened V by 4 bases and J by 4 bases, and 16 bases separated the two germline ends. For the CDR3, the DNA is TGTGCCAGCTCACGTTCGGGAGTCGGGGGCACTGAAGCTTTCTTT. Amino acids: CASSRSGVGGTEAFF.

The CDR3 coding sequence is TGTGCCAGCAGGACTCACAATCAGCCCCAGCATTTT. It codes for CASRTHNQPQHF. The chain uses TRBV6-1 and TRBJ1-5; D unclear. V lost 6 bases to trimming and J lost 3 bases, with 6 bases between them. Germline V gene data show CDR1 as MNHNS and CDR2 as SASEGT. This CDR3 spans 12 amino acids.

This rearrangement joins TRBV7-2 to TRBJ1-4; the D gene is possibly TRBD1 (5 bases). Trimming removed 5 bases from V and 9 bases from J, with 19 bases in between. The CDR3 spans 15 residues. Germline CDR1 reads SGHTA; CDR2 reads FQGNSA. The CDR3 region has the DNA TGTGCCAGCAGCCACGGCAGCAGGGCCATCCAAAAACTGTTTTTT. Its protein product is CASSHGSRAIQKLFF.